The sequence of this TCR beta chain was determined in a study of beta chain features in type 1 diabetes. About the research overall: Age and gender were similar between patients and healthy donors, as were cell yields. Notes on the study in general: Type 1 diabetes patients showed a moderate but significant shortening of TCRB CDR3s in all four CD4+ subsets.

A note on this clone: Its antigen is not identified.

Trimming cost V 5 bases and J 4 bases, with 15 bases left between them. The CDR3 covers 15 residues. Per germline, CDR1 MNHNS and CDR2 SASEGT. Expressed TCRB transcripts were sequenced after all isolated RNA was converted to cDNA. About 3.57 million reads per sample on average were obtained from naive, central memory and regulatory T cell samples. Here immunoSEQ multiplex PCR was the method, and the copy in TCRdb shows in-frame clones only, minus some. The sample carries nearly 250,000 clones, about 71% recorded once. This receptor was identified in a man aged 30 to 39 in good health. The sample was naive CD4+ T cells from blood. This chain links TRBV6-1 with TRBJ2-1, with D possibly being TRBD2 (6 bases). CDR3 residues: CASSTTGREYNEQFF. In DNA form, the CDR3 reads TGTGCCAGCAGTACGACGGGACGGGAGTACAATGAGCAGTTCTTC.